This TCR beta chain is drawn from a study of T cells in Graves' hyperthyroidism and ophthalmopathy. Study-level results: Blood also showed most of the thyroid clonotypes that were expanded above 0.001. It was a median about 6.5 months before onset that the model predicted ophthalmopathy.

Thyroid ultrasound, orbital computed tomography, clinical symptoms, and serum thyroxine and TRAb underpinned diagnoses. This clonotype was recorded at least ten times. Its antigen is undetermined. V shed 6 bases and J 4 bases; nucleotides not matched to a gene: 8. The CDR3 is 15 amino acids. TCR beta CDR3 regions were amplified from RNA. HTBI primers were used for first-round RT-PCR of the TCR CDR3. TCRdb re-called the multiplex PCR reads through MiXCR, storing one row per CDR3 protein. Among 240,000 or so distinct CDR3 sequences listed, roughly 17% were seen once. The chain recombines TRBV12-3 or TRBV12-4 with TRBJ2-1; 8 bases line up with TRBD1. This TCR was recovered from a woman aged 18 to 35 with Graves' ophthalmopathy. Specimen: blood. The CDR3 sequence is CASSPDRVGYNEQFF. In DNA, the CDR3 is TGTGCCAGCAGCCCGGACAGGGTAGGGTACAATGAGCAGTTCTTC.